The T cell receptor beta chain under discussion was sequenced for a study of blood T cell repertoires in COVID-19. Sequencing used immunoSEQ multiplex PCR; TCRdb keeps in-frame clones, though not all of them. The sample lists about 360,000 clones, around 87% occurring once. Deletions cut 6 bases from V and 4 bases from J, with 22 bases between. Germline values: CDR1 SNHLY, CDR2 FYNNEI. The CDR3 totals 17 residues. The origin of this receptor is a man in his forties in a cohort exposed to, infected with or recovered from COVID-19 (not recorded which). Sequences were obtained from PBMCs or T cells enriched from blood (not recorded which). The rearrangement links TRBV2 to TRBJ2-1; weak D call: TRBD2 (7 bases). The CDR3 protein is CASSVNQKGGDYNEQFF. CDR3 sequence (DNA): TGTGCCAGCAGCGTGAACCAGAAGGGGGGGGATTACAATGAGCAGTTCTTC.